This T cell receptor beta chain was recorded in a study of Tregs in tolerant kidney transplant recipients (dated by TCRdb to between 2018 and 2021). Notes on the research overall: The transplants used related donors along with nonmyeloablative bone marrow transplantation, and in the human trials mixed chimerism was transient. TCRbeta sequencing was used in the study to identify donor-specific regulatory T cells before combined kidney and bone marrow transplantation, and the identified cells were then tracked after transplant.

This sample's time point label indicates: blood sample drawn before combined kidney and bone marrow transplant. Thawed PBMCs were FACS-sorted into unstimulated Tregs (CD4+CD25+CD127-), CD4+ non-Tregs (CD4+CD25-), CD4 cells and CD8 cells. Thawed PBMCs were rested overnight at 37 degrees C with roughly 200 IU/ml IL-2 before Treg sorting. The patients were a handful of recipients of combined kidney and bone marrow transplants from the ITN036ST trial, and samples were available only for these trial subjects. Healthy control blood was processed by Ficoll density gradient to PBMCs and cryopreserved; patient PBMCs were collected before and after transplant. Results the study describes overall, beyond this receptor: In tolerant patients, the expansion of donor-specific Tregs was greater than global Treg expansion, suggesting that the expansion was antigen-driven rather than nonspecific. Expanding Tregs with activated donor B cells appeared to identify the most biologically relevant and donor-specific TCRbeta repertoire. PCR primers changed over time for some patients, so nucleotide-level comparison across those patients' samples was not possible. Although technical replication error seemed to be minimal, the question of biological reproducibility was not addressed directly. Because the study included only a small number of patients, the results must be confirmed in larger populations and under other immunosuppression protocols.

Genomic DNA was extracted from sorted cells with the QIAGEN DNeasy Blood and Tissue Kit for TCRbeta CDR3 sequencing. High-throughput TCRbeta CDR3 sequencing was carried out commercially through immunoSEQ, with PCR amplification with bias correction and internal controls included. Per the source publication's procedure: Unique productive TCRbeta sequences were defined by CDR3 nucleotide sequence where primers matched, and otherwise by CDR3 amino acid sequence together with Vbeta and Jbeta genes. As a correction for sorting error, sequences shared between sorted populations at a frequency ratio of 2:1 or less were discarded, and the remaining shared sequences were assigned to the higher population. Sequences were defined as donor-reactive when expanded at least 5-fold in CFSE-low cells versus unstimulated cells and present at a frequency of at least 0.01% in CFSE-low cells. Repertoire divergence was quantified by Jensen-Shannon divergence using the top 100 TCRbeta sequences ranked by frequency. For samples with multiple sequencing runs, sorting error was corrected separately for each run before the runs were pooled. TCRdb took over this immuneACCESS table, retaining in-frame rearrangements with V and J assigned. Such tables are incomplete; in checked studies, under half of the missing clones stem from an unresolved V gene, and the remainder is unexplained. The DNA was the basis for D and trimming; V, J and clone size are from that table. Within this sample are roughly 69,000 clones, with 95% to 98% of them counted one time only. Around 0.3% of the sample is held by the ten biggest clonotypes.

Details on this clone: There is no known antigen for this receptor. Base qualities were left out, and no much larger clone turns up one base away.

Based on the germline V gene, the CDR1 and CDR2 sequences are SNHLY and FYNNEI. Germline trimming amounts to 6 bases on V and 0 bases on J, with 7 as the count of junction bases outside the gene matches. The CDR3, cysteine through phenylalanine, is 16 amino acids long. Of the read, only the CDR3 DNA is kept; its 48 bases are in frame from base 1. Sequencing was performed on Tregs from blood, taken before the transplant. This clonotype originated in a human donor who received a combined kidney and bone marrow transplant. The chain employs TRBV2 and TRBJ1-2; 10 central bases correspond to TRBD1. This receptor has the CDR3 CASSETDRGTNYGYTF. Read as DNA, the sequence is TGTGCCAGCAGCGAGACGGACAGGGGGACTAACTATGGCTACACCTTC.